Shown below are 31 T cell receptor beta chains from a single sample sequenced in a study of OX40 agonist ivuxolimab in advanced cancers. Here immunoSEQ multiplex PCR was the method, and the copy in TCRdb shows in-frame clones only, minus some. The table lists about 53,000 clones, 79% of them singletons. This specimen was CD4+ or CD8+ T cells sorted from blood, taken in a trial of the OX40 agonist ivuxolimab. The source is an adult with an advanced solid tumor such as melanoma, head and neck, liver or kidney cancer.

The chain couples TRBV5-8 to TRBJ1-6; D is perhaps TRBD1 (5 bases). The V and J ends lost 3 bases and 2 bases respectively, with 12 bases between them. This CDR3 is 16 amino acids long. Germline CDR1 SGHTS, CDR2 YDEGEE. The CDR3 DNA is TGTGCCAGCAGCTCTGAGCAGGACACCTATAATTCACCCCTCCACTTT. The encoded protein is CASSSEQDTYNSPLHF.

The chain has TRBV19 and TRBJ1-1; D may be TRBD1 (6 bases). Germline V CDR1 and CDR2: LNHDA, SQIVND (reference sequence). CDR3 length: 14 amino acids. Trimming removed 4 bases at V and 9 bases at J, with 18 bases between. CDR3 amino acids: CASSTLGAGAKAFF. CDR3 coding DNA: TGTGCCAGTAGTACCCTGGGGGCAGGGGCTAAAGCTTTCTTT.

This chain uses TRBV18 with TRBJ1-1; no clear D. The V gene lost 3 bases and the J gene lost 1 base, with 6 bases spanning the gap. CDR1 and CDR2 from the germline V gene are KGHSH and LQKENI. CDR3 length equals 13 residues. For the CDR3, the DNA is TGTGCCAGCTCACCGGGCAAGAACACTGAAGCTTTCTTT. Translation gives CASSPGKNTEAFF.

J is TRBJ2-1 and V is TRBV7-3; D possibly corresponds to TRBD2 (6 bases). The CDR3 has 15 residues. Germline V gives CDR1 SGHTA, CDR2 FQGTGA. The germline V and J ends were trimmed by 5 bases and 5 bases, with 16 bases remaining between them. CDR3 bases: TGTGCCAGCAGCCCCCGGGACTCAACTAACAATGAGCAGTTCTTC. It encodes CASSPRDSTNNEQFF.

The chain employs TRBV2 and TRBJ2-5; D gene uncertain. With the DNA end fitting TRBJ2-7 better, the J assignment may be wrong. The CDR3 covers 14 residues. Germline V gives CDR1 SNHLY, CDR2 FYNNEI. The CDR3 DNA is TGTGCCAGCAGTGCGCGACGGGCTACCTACGAGCAGTACTTC. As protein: CASSARRATYEQYF.

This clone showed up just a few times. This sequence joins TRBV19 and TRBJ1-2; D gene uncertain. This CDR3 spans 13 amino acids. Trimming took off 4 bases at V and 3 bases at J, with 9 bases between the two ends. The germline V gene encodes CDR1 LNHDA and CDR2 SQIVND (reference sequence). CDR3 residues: CASSSAVDYGYTF. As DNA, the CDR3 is TGTGCCAGTAGTAGCGCAGTCGACTATGGCTACACCTTC.

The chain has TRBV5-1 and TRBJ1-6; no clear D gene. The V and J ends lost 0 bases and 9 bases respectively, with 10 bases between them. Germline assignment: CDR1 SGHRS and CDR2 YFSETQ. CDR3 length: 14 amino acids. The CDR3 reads CASSLAVGSSPLHF. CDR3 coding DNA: TGCGCCAGCAGCTTGGCCGTTGGGTCTTCACCCCTCCACTTT.

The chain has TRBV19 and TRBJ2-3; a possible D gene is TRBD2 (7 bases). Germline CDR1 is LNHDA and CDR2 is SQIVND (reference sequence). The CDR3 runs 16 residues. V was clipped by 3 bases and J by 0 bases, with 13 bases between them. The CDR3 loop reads CASSILAGASTDTQYF. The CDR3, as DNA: TGTGCCAGTAGTATCTTGGCGGGGGCGAGCACAGATACGCAGTATTTT. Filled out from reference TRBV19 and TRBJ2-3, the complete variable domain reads DGGITQSPKYLFRKEGQNVTLSCEQNLNHDAMYWYRQDPGQGLRLIYYSQIVNDFQKGDIAEGYSVSREKKESFPLTVTSAQKNPTAFYLCASSILAGASTDTQYFGPGTRLTVL.

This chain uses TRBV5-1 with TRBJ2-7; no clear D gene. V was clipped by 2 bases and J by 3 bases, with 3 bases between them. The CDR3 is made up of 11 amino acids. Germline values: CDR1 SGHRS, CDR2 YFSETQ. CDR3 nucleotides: TGCGCCAGCAGCTTTTACTACGAGCAGTACTTC. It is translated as CASSFYYEQYF.

The CDR3 here is CASSLPRQNTEAFF. The CDR3 DNA follows: TGTGCCAGCAGCTTACCCCGGCAGAACACTGAAGCTTTCTTT. This chain joins TRBV11-2 and TRBJ1-1; no reliable D call. V gave up 2 bases and J gave up 1 base, with 8 bases separating them. This CDR3 region has 14 residues. Germline assignment: CDR1 SGHAT and CDR2 FQNNGV.

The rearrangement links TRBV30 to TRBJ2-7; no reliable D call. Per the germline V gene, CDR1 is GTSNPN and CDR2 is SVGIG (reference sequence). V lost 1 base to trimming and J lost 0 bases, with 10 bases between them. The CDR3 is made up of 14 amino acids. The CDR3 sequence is CAWSGNTHSYEQYF. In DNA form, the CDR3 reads TGTGCCTGGAGTGGAAACACCCACTCCTACGAGCAGTACTTC.

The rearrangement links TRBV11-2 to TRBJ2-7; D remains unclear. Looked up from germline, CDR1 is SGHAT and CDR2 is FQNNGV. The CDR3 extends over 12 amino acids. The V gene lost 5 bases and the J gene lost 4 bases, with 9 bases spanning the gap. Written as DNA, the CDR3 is TGTGCCAGCAGCCTCTATTCGTACGAGCAGTACTTC. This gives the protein CASSLYSYEQYF.

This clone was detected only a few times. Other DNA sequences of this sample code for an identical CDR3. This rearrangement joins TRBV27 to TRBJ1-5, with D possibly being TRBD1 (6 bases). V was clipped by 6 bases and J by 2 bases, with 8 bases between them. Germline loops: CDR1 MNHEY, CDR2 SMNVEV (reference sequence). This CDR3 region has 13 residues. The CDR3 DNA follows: TGTGCCAGCAGACAGGGTGGCAATCAGCCCCAGCATTTT. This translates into CASRQGGNQPQHF.

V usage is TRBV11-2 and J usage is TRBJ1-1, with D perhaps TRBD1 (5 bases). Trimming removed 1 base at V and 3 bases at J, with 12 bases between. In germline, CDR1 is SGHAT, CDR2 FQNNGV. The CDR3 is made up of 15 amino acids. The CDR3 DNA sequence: TGTGCCAGCAGCTTAGTTAGGGGCCTGCACACTGAAGCTTTCTTT. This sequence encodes CASSLVRGLHTEAFF.

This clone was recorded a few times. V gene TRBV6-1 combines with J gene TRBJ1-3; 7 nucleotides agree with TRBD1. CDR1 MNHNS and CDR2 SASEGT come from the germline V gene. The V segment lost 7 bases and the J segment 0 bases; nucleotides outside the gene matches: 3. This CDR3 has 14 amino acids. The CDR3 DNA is TGTGCCAGCACAACAGGGGCCTCTGGAAACACCATATATTTT. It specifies CASTTGASGNTIYF.

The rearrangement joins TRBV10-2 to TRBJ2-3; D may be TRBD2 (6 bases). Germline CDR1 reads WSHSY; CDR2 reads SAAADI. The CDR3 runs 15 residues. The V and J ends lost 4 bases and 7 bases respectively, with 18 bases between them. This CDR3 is CASSVNSGLTYTQYF. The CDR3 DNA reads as TGCGCCAGCAGTGTGAATAGCGGCTTAACCTATACGCAGTATTTT.

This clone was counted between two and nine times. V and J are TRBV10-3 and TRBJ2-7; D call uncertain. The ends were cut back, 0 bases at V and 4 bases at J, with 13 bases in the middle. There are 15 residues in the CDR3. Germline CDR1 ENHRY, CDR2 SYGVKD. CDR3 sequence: CAISESGNRPYEQYF. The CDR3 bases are TGTGCCATCAGTGAGTCCGGTAATCGACCTTACGAGCAGTACTTC.

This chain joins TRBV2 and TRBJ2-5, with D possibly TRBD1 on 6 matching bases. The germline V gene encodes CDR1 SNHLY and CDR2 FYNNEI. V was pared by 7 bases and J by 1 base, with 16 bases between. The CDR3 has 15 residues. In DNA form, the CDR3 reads TGTGCCAGCACCGCCGGTCACAGGGTCCAAGAGACCCAGTACTTC. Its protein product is CASTAGHRVQETQYF. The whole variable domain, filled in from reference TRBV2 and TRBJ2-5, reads EPEVTQTPSHQVTQMGQEVILRCVPISNHLYFYWYRQILGQKVEFLVSFYNNEISEKSEIFDDQFSVERPDGSNFTLKIRSTKLEDSAMYFCASTAGHRVQETQYFGPGTRLLVL.

CDR3 bases: TGTGCCAGCAGTTTAATGGGGCCAGGGGAAGAGACCCAGTACTTC. This translates into CASSLMGPGEETQYF. The genes are TRBV28 and TRBJ2-5, with D perhaps TRBD1 (6 bases). Germline V lookup: CDR1 MDHEN, CDR2 SYDVKM. The V and J ends lost 2 bases and 3 bases respectively, with 13 bases between them. The CDR3 loop spans 15 amino acids.

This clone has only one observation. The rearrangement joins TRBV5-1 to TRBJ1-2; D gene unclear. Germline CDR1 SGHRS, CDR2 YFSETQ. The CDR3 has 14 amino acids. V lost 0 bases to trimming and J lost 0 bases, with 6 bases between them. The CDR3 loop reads CASSLDTANYGYTF. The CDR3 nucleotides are TGCGCCAGCAGCTTGGACACCGCTAACTATGGCTACACCTTC.

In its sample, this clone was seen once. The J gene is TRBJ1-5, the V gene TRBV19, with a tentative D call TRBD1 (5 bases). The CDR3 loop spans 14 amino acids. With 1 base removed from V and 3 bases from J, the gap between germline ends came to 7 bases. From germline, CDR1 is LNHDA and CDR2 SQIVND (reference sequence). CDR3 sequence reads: CASSIGRDNQPQHF. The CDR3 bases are TGTGCCAGTAGTATAGGCAGGGACAATCAGCCCCAGCATTTT. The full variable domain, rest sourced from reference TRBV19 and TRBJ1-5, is DGGITQSPKYLFRKEGQNVTLSCEQNLNHDAMYWYRQDPGQGLRLIYYSQIVNDFQKGDIAEGYSVSREKKESFPLTVTSAQKNPTAFYLCASSIGRDNQPQHFGDGTRLSIL.

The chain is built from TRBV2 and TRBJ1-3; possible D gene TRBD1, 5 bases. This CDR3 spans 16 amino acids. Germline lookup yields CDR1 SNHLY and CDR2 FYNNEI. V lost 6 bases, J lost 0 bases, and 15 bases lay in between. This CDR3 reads CASRGGTAFSGNTIYF. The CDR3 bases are TGTGCCAGCAGGGGGGGGACCGCATTCTCTGGAAACACCATATATTTT. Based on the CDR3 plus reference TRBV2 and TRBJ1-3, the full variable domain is EPEVTQTPSHQVTQMGQEVILRCVPISNHLYFYWYRQILGQKVEFLVSFYNNEISEKSEIFDDQFSVERPDGSNFTLKIRSTKLEDSAMYFCASRGGTAFSGNTIYFGEGSWLTVV.

In DNA, the CDR3 is TGTGCCACCAGCAGAGAGTCGGGTAATTCACCCCTCCACTTT. It codes for CATSRESGNSPLHF. This rearrangement joins TRBV15 to TRBJ1-6; D is undetermined. This CDR3 region has 14 residues. Germline V gene lookup returns CDR1 LNHNV and CDR2 YYDKDF (reference sequence). The V gene lost 0 bases and the J gene lost 6 bases, with 6 bases spanning the gap.

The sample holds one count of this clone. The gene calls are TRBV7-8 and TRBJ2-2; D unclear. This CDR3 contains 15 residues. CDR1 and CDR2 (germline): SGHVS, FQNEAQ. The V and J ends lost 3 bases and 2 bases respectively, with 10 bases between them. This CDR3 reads CASSFSGINTGELFF. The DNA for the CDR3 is TGTGCCAGCAGCTTCTCAGGAATAAACACCGGGGAGCTGTTTTTT.

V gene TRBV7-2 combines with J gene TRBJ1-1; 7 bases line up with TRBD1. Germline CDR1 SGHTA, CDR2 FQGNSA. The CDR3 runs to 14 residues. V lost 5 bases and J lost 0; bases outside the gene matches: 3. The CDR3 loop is CASSTTGVNTEAFF. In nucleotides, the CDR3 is TGTGCCAGCAGCACCACAGGGGTGAACACTGAAGCTTTCTTT.

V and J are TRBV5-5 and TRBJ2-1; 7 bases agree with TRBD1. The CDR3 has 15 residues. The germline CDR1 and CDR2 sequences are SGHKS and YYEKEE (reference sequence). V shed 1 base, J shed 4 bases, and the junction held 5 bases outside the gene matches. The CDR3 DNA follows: TGTGCCAGCAGCTTGAAACAGGGGCAGTACAATGAGCAGTTCTTC. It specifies CASSLKQGQYNEQFF.

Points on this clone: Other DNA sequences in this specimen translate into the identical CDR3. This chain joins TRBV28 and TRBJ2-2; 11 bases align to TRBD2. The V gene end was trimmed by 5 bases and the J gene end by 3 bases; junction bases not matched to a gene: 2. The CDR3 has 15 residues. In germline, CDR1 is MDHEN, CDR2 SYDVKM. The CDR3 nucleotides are TGTGCCAGCAGTCCGGGACTAGCGGACACCGGGGAGCTGTTTTTT. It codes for CASSPGLADTGELFF.

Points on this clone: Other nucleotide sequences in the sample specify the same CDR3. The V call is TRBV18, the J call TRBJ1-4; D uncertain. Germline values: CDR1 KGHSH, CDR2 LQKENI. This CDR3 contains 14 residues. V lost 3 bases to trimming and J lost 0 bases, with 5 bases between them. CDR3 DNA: TGTGCCAGCTCACCGGATGCAACTAATGAAAAACTGTTTTTT. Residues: CASSPDATNEKLFF.

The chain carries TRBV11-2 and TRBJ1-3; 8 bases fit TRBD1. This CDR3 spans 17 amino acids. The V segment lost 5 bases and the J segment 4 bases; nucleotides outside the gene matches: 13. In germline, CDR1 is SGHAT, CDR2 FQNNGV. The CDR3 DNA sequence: TGTGCCAGCAGCCTCAGCTCCGGGACAGGATCCGGAAACACCATATATTTT. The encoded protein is CASSLSSGTGSGNTIYF.

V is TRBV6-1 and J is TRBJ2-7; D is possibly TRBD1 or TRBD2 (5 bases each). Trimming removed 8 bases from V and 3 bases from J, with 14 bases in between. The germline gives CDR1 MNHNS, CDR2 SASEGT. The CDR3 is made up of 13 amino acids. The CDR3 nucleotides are TGTGCCAGCGAGGGGAACCCAAGCTACGAGCAGTACTTC. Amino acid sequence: CASEGNPSYEQYF.

The CDR3 sequence: CSVEDRRGRSITDTQYF. DNA for the CDR3: TGCAGCGTTGAAGACCGCAGGGGCAGAAGTATCACAGATACGCAGTATTTT. This rearrangement joins TRBV29-1 to TRBJ2-3; tentative D call: TRBD1 (6 bases). V was clipped by 0 bases and J by 2 bases, with 18 bases between them. The CDR3 is made up of 17 amino acids. Germline CDR1 is SQVTM and CDR2 is ANQGSEA.